This T cell receptor beta chain derives from a study of blood T cell repertoires in COVID-19. Overall study: Nucleic acid was either cDNA or gDNA, and it came from T cells, B-cell-depleted T cells, or PBMCs.

V was clipped by 4 bases and J by 8 bases; unmatched bases: 17. The CDR3 has 17 residues. The germline V gene encodes CDR1 LNHDA and CDR2 SQIVND (reference sequence). In the authors' workflow: Amplifying reference gene primers gave estimates of nucleated cell counts. The protocol was immunoSEQ multiplex PCR, while the TCRdb copy is restricted to in-frame clones and leaves out a portion. That table furnishes V, J and clone size, whereas the DNA furnished D and trimming. The sample consists of about 270,000 clones, 88% of them appearing once. Individuals aged 18 to 89 years were recruited from 24 US areas. Recovery meant two consecutive negative NP/OP PCR tests, professional clearance, or resolved symptoms.

The TCR originated in a woman between 45 and 65 years old who had recovered from COVID-19. The chain carries TRBV19 and TRBJ2-1, with 7 bases that match TRBD2. Sequenced input: PBMCs or T cells enriched from blood (not recorded which). The CDR3 loop is CASSSFQSGGDGHEQFF. The CDR3 coding sequence is TGTGCCAGTAGTAGTTTTCAATCGGGGGGAGACGGGCATGAGCAGTTCTTC.